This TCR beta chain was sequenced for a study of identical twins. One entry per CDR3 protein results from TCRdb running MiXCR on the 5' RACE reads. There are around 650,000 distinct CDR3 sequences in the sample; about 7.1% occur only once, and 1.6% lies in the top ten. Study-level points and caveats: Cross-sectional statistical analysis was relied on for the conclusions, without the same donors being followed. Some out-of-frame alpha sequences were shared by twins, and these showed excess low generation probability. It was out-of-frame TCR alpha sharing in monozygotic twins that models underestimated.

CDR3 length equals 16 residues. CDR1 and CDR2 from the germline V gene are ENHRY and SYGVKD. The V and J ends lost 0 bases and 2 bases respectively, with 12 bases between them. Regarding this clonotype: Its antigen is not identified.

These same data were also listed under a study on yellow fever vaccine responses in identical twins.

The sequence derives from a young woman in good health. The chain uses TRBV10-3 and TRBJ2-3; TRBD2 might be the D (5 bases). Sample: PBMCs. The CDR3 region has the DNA TGTGCCATCAGTGAGTCTGGAGCGGCAGTCACAGATACGCAGTATTTT. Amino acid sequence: CAISESGAAVTDTQYF.